This T cell receptor (beta chain) emerged from a study of blood T cell repertoires in COVID-19. Study as a whole: The United States, Italy and Spain provided the acute and convalescent COVID-19 samples. T cells, B-cell-depleted T cells, or PBMCs provided the cDNA or gDNA that served as material.

CDR3 length: 18 amino acids. The germline CDR1 and CDR2 sequences are SGHTA and FQGTGA. V lost 2 bases and J lost 4, with 18 bases in between. Recruits, aged about 18 to 95 years, lived in 20 to 30 US areas. Profiling relied on immunoSEQ multiplex PCR, and the TCRdb table lists in-frame clones only, not all of them. Among hundreds of thousands of clones, 70% to 90% were seen once, and the ten largest hold around 2%. The chain couples TRBV7-3 to TRBJ2-6, with a possible D match to TRBD2 (6 bases). This TCR was recovered from an older woman in a cohort exposed to, infected with or recovered from COVID-19 (not recorded which). The sequencing input was PBMCs or T cells enriched from blood (not recorded which). As DNA, the CDR3 is TGTGCCAGCAGCTTATCTGGGGGGACTCCCACCGGGGCCAACGTCCTGACTTTC. This codes for CASSLSGGTPTGANVLTF.